The text below deals with one TCR beta chain. What it binds is not known. Researchers used approximately 3,500 ng of total RNA for each TCR library. From its re-call of the 5' RACE reads, TCRdb lists each CDR3 protein once, without DNA. This sample's table reports 300,000 to 400,000 distinct CDR3 sequences. CDR3 length equals 15 residues. Germline loops: CDR1 LNHDA, CDR2 SQIVND (reference sequence). The data stem from a study of monozygotic twins with inflammatory bowel disease. Study-level points and caveats: The authors note that differing immunosuppressive treatments may have added variability to patient repertoires.

The receptor was derived from a human donor with ulcerative colitis or Crohn's disease, or a healthy co-twin of an affected twin (not recorded which). The sequenced sample consisted of blood. This chain links TRBV19 with TRBJ1-1; TCRdb reports TRBD1, a call that lacks DNA to check it against. CDR3 region: CASSVPRNMNTEAFF.